The TCR beta chain under discussion was sequenced for a study of glioma-infiltrating T cells after dendritic cell vaccination. Turning to the study itself: Monocyte-derived dendritic cells, cultured 6 to 8 days with IL-4 and GM-CSF, were pulsed with autologous tumor lysate.

To note about this clone: Antigen: not known.

Sequencing used immunoSEQ multiplex PCR; TCRdb keeps in-frame clones, though not all of them. In the table there are about 64,000 clones, 86% of which are singletons. Germline V gene lookup returns CDR1 SGHRS and CDR2 YFSETQ. The CDR3 runs to 15 residues. V lost 0 bases and J 5 bases, leaving 11 bases between the germline ends. The study's findings and limits: Few patients contributed both blood and tumor specimens.

This sample's time point: after dendritic cell vaccination, including at tumor progression/relapse. This clonotype was obtained from a human donor with glioblastoma. This rearrangement joins TRBV5-1 to TRBJ2-2, with D perhaps matching TRBD2 (6 bases). Sample: blood, taken after dendritic cell vaccination. The CDR3 here is CASSLVAGRTGELFF. DNA for the CDR3: TGCGCCAGCAGCTTGGTGGCGGGACGGACCGGGGAGCTGTTTTTT.